This T cell receptor beta chain was identified in a study of human T cells and chemical hapten exposure. MiXCR, run by TCRdb on the 5' RACE reads, gives a single entry per CDR3 protein. The data contain 150,000 or so distinct CDR3 sequences, approximately 4% of them singletons. Total RNA was isolated from unfractionated whole blood. The CDR3 length is 14 residues. The chain uses TRBV1 and TRBJ2-3; the D segment call TRBD2 is taken from the table without a DNA check. TRBV1 is noted as a pseudogene. This receptor was taken from a female donor in good health. The CDR3, as DNA: TGCACCAGCAGCCAATTGAGGGAGCCAGATACGCAGTATTTT. It translates to CTSSQLREPDTQYF.